The entry that follows covers one T cell receptor (beta chain) sequence. The data were obtained in a study of control samples from healthy donors and cancer patients. Sequencing used immunoSEQ multiplex PCR; TCRdb keeps in-frame clones, though not all of them. The profile covers 55,000 to 70,000 clones, with around 87% appearing a single time and under 7% taken by the ten largest. Trimming cost V 2 bases and J 2 bases; bases outside gene matches: 4. There are 14 residues in the CDR3. CDR1 is GTSNPN, CDR2 SVGIG, per germline (reference sequence). The sequenced material came from PBMCs. The sequence was collected from a man aged 55 to 69 with colorectal cancer. This chain connects TRBV30 to TRBJ2-7, with 9 nucleotides matching TRBD1. DNA of the CDR3: TGTGCCTGGAGTAAGGGACAGGGACCCTACGAGCAGTACTTC. As protein: CAWSKGQGPYEQYF.